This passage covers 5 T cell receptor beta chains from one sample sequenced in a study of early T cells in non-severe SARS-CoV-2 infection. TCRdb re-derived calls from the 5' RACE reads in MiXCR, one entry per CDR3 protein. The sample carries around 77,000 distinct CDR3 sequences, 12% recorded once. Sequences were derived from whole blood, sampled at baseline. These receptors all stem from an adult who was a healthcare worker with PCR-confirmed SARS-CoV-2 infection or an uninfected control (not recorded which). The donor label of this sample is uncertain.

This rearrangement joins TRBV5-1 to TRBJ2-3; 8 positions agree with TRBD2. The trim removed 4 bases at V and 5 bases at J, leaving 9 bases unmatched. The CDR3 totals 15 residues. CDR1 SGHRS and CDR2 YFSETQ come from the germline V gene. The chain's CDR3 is CASSPLQRELDTQYF. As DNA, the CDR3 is TGCGCCAGCAGCCCCCTGCAGCGGGAGCTAGATACGCAGTATTTT.

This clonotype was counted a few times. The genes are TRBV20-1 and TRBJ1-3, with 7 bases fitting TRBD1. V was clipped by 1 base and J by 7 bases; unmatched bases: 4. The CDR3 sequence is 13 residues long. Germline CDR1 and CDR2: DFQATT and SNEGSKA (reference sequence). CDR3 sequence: CSARGGGSNTIYF. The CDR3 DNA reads TGCAGTGCTAGAGGAGGGGGCAGTAACACCATATATTTT.

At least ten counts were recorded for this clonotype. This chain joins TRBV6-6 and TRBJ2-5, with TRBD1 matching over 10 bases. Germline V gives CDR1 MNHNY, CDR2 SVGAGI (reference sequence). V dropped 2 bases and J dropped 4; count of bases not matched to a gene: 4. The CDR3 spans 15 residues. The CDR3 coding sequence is TGTGCCAGCAGTTACCGGTGGGACAGGGGAGAGACCCAGTACTTC. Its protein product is CASSYRWDRGETQYF.

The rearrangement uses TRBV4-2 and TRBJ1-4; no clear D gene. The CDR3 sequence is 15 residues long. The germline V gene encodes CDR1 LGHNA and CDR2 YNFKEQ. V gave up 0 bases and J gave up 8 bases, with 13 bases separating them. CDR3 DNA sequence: TGTGCCAGCAGCCAAGAATTCGAAAGGTTCGAAAAACTGTTTTTT. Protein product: CASSQEFERFEKLFF.

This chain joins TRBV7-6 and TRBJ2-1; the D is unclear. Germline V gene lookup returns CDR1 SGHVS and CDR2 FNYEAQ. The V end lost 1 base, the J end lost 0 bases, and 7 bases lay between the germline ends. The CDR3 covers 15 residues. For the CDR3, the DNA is TGTGCCAGCAGCTTAGAGGTTAGCTCCTACAATGAGCAGTTCTTC. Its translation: CASSLEVSSYNEQFF.